This entry describes one T cell receptor beta chain. What it binds is unknown. The CDR3 loop spans 14 amino acids. Between the trimmed V and J ends, which lost 6 bases and 7 bases, there was a span of 18 bases. The germline V gene has CDR1 MNHEY and CDR2 SVGEGT. The data originate from a study of blood T cells in healthy people across ages. Whole-study findings and limits: A strong correlation was seen between TCR beta diversity and naive T cell percentage.

Donors were systemically healthy Caucasian individuals from Russia aged 6 to 90 years. It was with a sample-barcoded 5' primer and a J-beta primer mix that a second PCR of roughly 6 to 12 cycles was run. A 12-random-nucleotide template-switch adaptor tagged each cDNA molecule. TCRdb re-analysed the 5' RACE reads in MiXCR, keeping a single row per CDR3 protein. The table lists about 1 million distinct CDR3 sequences, 45% of them singletons. The specimen was blood. This receptor was identified in a woman aged 60-70 years in good health. The chain couples TRBV6-2 or TRBV6-3 to TRBJ2-5; the D is unclear. CDR3 protein: CASSPGVGPGTQYF. The DNA of the CDR3 is TGTGCCAGCAGCCCCGGCGTGGGTCCAGGGACCCAGTACTTC.